The 18 T cell receptor beta chains presented below share a single source sample, sequenced in a study of T cells in Graves' hyperthyroidism and ophthalmopathy. Amplification of TCR beta CDR3 regions used RNA as the template. In the first-round RT-PCR of the TCR CDR3, the HTBI primer set was used. TCRdb redid the calling of the multiplex PCR reads with MiXCR, one entry per CDR3 protein. The profile covers about 600,000 distinct CDR3 sequences, with 13% to 15% appearing a single time and around 12% taken by the ten largest. The sample taken for sequencing was blood. Receptor source: a woman aged 45-60 years with Graves' ophthalmopathy.

This clonotype was seen at least ten times. V gene TRBV6-1 combines with J gene TRBJ2-7; D uncertain. Germline V gives CDR1 MNHNS, CDR2 SASEGT. The CDR3 totals 17 residues. V was cut by 1 base and J by 4 bases, with 20 bases left in between. CDR3 residues: CASSEGGRLQGLYEQYF. The CDR3 nucleotides are TGTGCCAGCAGTGAAGGTGGCAGACTCCAAGGTTTGTACGAGCAGTACTTC.

This clonotype was recorded many times. The gene calls are TRBV20-1 and TRBJ2-5; the match to TRBD2 covers 7 bases. Germline CDR1 reads DFQATT; CDR2 reads SNEGSKA (reference sequence). V dropped 5 bases and J dropped 2; count of bases not matched to a gene: 8. This CDR3 contains 14 residues. CDR3 in DNA: TGCAGTGCTGACAACAGCGGGATACAAGAGACCCAGTACTTC. This codes for CSADNSGIQETQYF.

This chain connects TRBV6-1 to TRBJ2-1; 10 nucleotides agree with TRBD2. V gave up 4 bases and J gave up 6 bases; unmatched junction bases: 6. In germline, CDR1 is MNHNS, CDR2 SASEGT. CDR3 length: 15 residues. CDR3 in amino acids: CASSGAAGGVNEQFF. In DNA form, the CDR3 reads TGTGCCAGCAGTGGGGCAGCGGGAGGGGTCAATGAGCAGTTCTTC.

The chain carries TRBV18 and TRBJ2-5; D not resolved. Germline V gene lookup returns CDR1 KGHSH and CDR2 LQKENI. V lost 8 bases, J lost 5 bases, and 12 bases lay in between. This CDR3 comprises 12 residues. Here the CDR3 reads CASKDRAETQYF. The DNA for the CDR3 is TGTGCCAGCAAGGACCGTGCCGAGACCCAGTACTTC.

This clonotype came up many times. CDR3 loop: CASSDRIQGAFF. CDR3 coding DNA: TGTGCCAGCAGTGACAGGATTCAGGGTGCTTTCTTT. This chain links TRBV2 with TRBJ1-1; possible D gene TRBD1, 5 bases. This CDR3 spans 12 amino acids. The germline V and J ends were trimmed by 3 bases and 11 bases, with 13 bases remaining between them. The germline gives CDR1 SNHLY, CDR2 FYNNEI.

In this sample, this clonotype turned up a few times. The rearrangement uses TRBV4-3 and TRBJ1-1; D possibly corresponds to TRBD1 (5 bases). CDR1 and CDR2 from the germline V gene are LGHNA and YSLEER. V was clipped by 4 bases and J by 11 bases, with 17 bases between them. The CDR3 consists of 13 residues. CDR3 amino acids: CASSPLAWGSAFF. CDR3 bases: TGCGCCAGCAGCCCACTAGCCTGGGGGTCTGCTTTCTTT.

In its sample, this clonotype was seen many times. This chain links TRBV24-1 with TRBJ1-5; TRBD1 matches at 10 bases. Germline-derived CDR1 and CDR2 are KGHDR and SFDVKD. The V and J ends lost 5 bases and 7 bases, in that order; junction bases with no gene match: 10. The CDR3 sequence is 16 residues long. The CDR3 sequence is CATSAGTGELGQPQHF. DNA of the CDR3: TGTGCCACCAGTGCTGGGACAGGGGAGTTGGGCCAGCCCCAGCATTTT.

This clonotype was seen many times. This chain joins TRBV30 and TRBJ2-3, with D possibly TRBD1 on 5 matching bases. CDR1 GTSNPN and CDR2 SVGIG come from the germline V gene (reference sequence). This CDR3 contains 13 residues. V was clipped by 3 bases and J by 1 base, with 8 bases between them. The CDR3 is CAWSVQGTDTQYF. DNA of the CDR3: TGTGCCTGGAGCGTACAGGGCACAGATACGCAGTATTTT.

The rearrangement links TRBV27 to TRBJ2-1; possible D gene TRBD2, 5 bases. This CDR3 spans 17 amino acids. Between the trimmed V and J ends, which lost 8 bases and 0 bases, there was a span of 20 bases. Germline assignment: CDR1 MNHEY and CDR2 SMNVEV (reference sequence). CDR3 sequence (DNA): TGTGCCAGCTCCTCCCCACGGGGTAGGAGCTCCTACAATGAGCAGTTCTTC. This codes for CASSSPRGRSSYNEQFF.

The sample holds many counts of this clonotype. V gene TRBV12-3 or TRBV12-4 combines with J gene TRBJ2-7, with 8 bases aligning to TRBD2. The length of the CDR3 is 13 residues. The ends lost 0 bases at V and 6 bases at J; junction bases unmatched: 1. The chain's CDR3 is CASSLAGTSEQYF. The CDR3 coding sequence is TGTGCCAGCAGTTTAGCGGGGACTAGCGAGCAGTACTTC.

J is TRBJ1-3 and V is TRBV27; tentative D call: TRBD1 (6 bases). Germline lookup yields CDR1 MNHEY and CDR2 SMNVEV (reference sequence). The CDR3 loop spans 14 amino acids. Trimming took 6 bases from V and 2 from J, leaving 11 bases between them. CDR3 residues: CASRETGAGNTIYF. The CDR3 DNA reads as TGTGCCAGCAGGGAGACAGGAGCTGGAAACACCATATATTTT.

There are many counts of this clonotype. The chain employs TRBV14 and TRBJ1-1; D remains unclear. The ends were cut back, 4 bases at V and 6 bases at J, with 6 bases in the middle. This CDR3 is built from 11 residues. Germline V lookup: CDR1 SGHDN, CDR2 FVKESK. CDR3 bases: TGTGCCAGCAGCCTTAGGTCTGAAGCTTTCTTT. Translating gives CASSLRSEAFF. Full variable domain (outside the CDR3, taken from reference TRBV14 and TRBJ1-1): EAGVTQFPSHSVIEKGQTVTLRCDPISGHDNLYWYRRVMGKEIKFLLHFVKESKQDESGMPNNRFLAERTGGTYSTLKVQPAELEDSGVYFCASSLRSEAFFGQGTRLTVV.

There are many counts of this clonotype. This chain joins TRBV11-2 and TRBJ1-1; no clear D. The CDR3 totals 13 residues. Germline V CDR1 and CDR2: SGHAT, FQNNGV. Trimming removed 4 bases at V and 7 bases at J, with 13 bases between. CDR3 sequence (DNA): TGTGCCAGCAGCTATACACCCGTTGGTGAAGCTTTCTTT. Translated, it gives CASSYTPVGEAFF.

This clonotype has more than one count but fewer than ten. The chain has TRBV5-6 and TRBJ2-2; 8 nucleotides match TRBD2. Germline V lookup: CDR1 SGHDT, CDR2 YYEEEE. This CDR3 comprises 13 residues. The ends lost 4 bases at V and 8 bases at J; junction bases unmatched: 4. CDR3 sequence: CASSALAGGELFF. CDR3 bases: TGTGCCAGCAGCGCATTAGCGGGGGGGGAGCTGTTTTTT.

This clonotype was seen repeatedly, ten times or more. The chain recombines TRBV7-2 with TRBJ2-3; 7 bases are a match to TRBD2. Germline V CDR1 and CDR2: SGHTA, FQGNSA. The junction had 9 bases not matched to a gene; V was cut back by 3 bases and J by 0 bases. There are 17 residues in the CDR3. This CDR3 is CASSFQAGYASTDTQYF. CDR3 in DNA: TGTGCCAGCAGCTTCCAAGCGGGATACGCAAGCACAGATACGCAGTATTTT. Full variable domain (remainder filled in from reference TRBV7-2 and TRBJ2-3): GAGVSQSPSNKVTEKGKDVELRCDPISGHTALYWYRQSLGQGLEFLIYFQGNSAPDKSGLPSDRFSAERTGGSVSTLTIQRTQQEDSAVYLCASSFQAGYASTDTQYFGPGTRLTVL.

This clonotype has at least ten counts. The V gene is TRBV2, the J gene TRBJ1-4; D is ambiguous. The V gene's germline CDR1 is SNHLY and CDR2 FYNNEI. This CDR3 is built from 13 residues. Trimming removed 4 bases from V and 3 bases from J, with 6 bases in between. CDR3 bases: TGTGCCAGCAGTGTAGAGTCTAATGAAAAACTGTTTTTT. This encodes CASSVESNEKLFF.

This sequence joins TRBV5-1 and TRBJ2-7; D unresolved. Germline V gene data show CDR1 as SGHRS and CDR2 as YFSETQ. The length of the CDR3 is 14 residues. The V gene lost 1 base and the J gene lost 6 bases, with 14 bases spanning the gap. CDR3 nucleotide sequence: TGCGCCAGCAGCTTGAATGGGTTCAGTGGCGAGCAGTACTTC. Translated: CASSLNGFSGEQYF.

Ten or more counts support this clonotype. J is TRBJ1-1 and V is TRBV7-9, with TRBD1 as a possible D gene (5 bases). The germline V gene has CDR1 SEHNR and CDR2 FQNEAQ (reference sequence). V shed 2 bases and J shed 8 bases, with 12 bases lying between them. The CDR3 length is 13 residues. CDR3: CASSLLLGTEAFF. CDR3 nucleotide sequence: TGTGCCAGCAGCTTACTTTTAGGGACCGAAGCTTTCTTT.